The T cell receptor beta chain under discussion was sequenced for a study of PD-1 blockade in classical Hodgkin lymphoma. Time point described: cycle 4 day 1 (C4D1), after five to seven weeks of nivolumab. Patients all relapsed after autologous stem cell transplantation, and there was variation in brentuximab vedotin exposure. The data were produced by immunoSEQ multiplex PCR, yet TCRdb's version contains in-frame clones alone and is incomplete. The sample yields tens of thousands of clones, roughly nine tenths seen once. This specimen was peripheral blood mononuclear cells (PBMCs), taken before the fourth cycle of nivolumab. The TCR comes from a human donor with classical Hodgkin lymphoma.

CDR3 coding DNA: TGTGCCAGCACCCGTACCCCGTATAGCAATCAGCCCCAGCATTTT. It yields the protein CASTRTPYSNQPQHF. V gene TRBV6-1 combines with J gene TRBJ1-5; D remains ambiguous. V lost 7 bases and J lost 0, with 13 bases in between. The CDR3 contains 15 residues. Germline values: CDR1 MNHNS, CDR2 SASEGT.